Presented here are 10 T cell receptor beta chains from one specimen sequenced in a study of early T cells in non-severe SARS-CoV-2 infection. TCRdb analysed the 5' RACE reads with MiXCR anew, one entry per CDR3 protein. Of tens of thousands of distinct CDR3 sequences in the sample, around 8.6% were seen once. The sample consisted of whole blood, taken at baseline. These receptors were collected from an adult who was a healthcare worker with PCR-confirmed SARS-CoV-2 infection or an uninfected control (not recorded which).

In this sample, this clonotype turned up many times. V and J are TRBV5-1 and TRBJ2-2; D is ambiguous. Trimming pared 0 bases from V and 7 bases from J, leaving 4 bases between. Germline V CDR1 and CDR2: SGHRS, YFSETQ. The length of the CDR3 is 12 residues. CDR3 nucleotides: TGCGCCAGCAGCTTGGGGATCGGGGAGCTGTTTTTT. Its translation: CASSLGIGELFF.

In its sample, this clonotype was seen a few times. This chain joins TRBV7-8 and TRBJ1-2; TRBD1 agrees at 8 bases. With 3 bases clipped from V and 3 bases from J, the junction kept 6 bases outside the gene matches. Germline V gene sequence: CDR1 SGHVS, CDR2 FQNEAQ. The CDR3 contains 15 residues. As DNA, the CDR3 is TGTGCCAGCAGCTTTGGGGACAGGATATACTATGGCTACACCTTC. Protein: CASSFGDRIYYGYTF.

This clonotype turned up a few times. The chain recombines TRBV7-9 with TRBJ1-1; possible D gene TRBD1, 5 bases. Trimming took off 3 bases at V and 5 bases at J, with 19 bases between the two ends. The CDR3 runs to 16 residues. Germline assignment: CDR1 SEHNR and CDR2 FQNEAQ (reference sequence). The chain's CDR3 is CASSLGPGRGYTEAFF. CDR3 DNA: TGTGCCAGCAGCTTGGGACCGGGACGCGGGTATACTGAAGCTTTCTTT.

This clonotype was counted only a few times. The chain uses TRBV11-2 and TRBJ2-7; D call uncertain. V lost 1 base to trimming and J lost 2 bases, with 9 bases between them. CDR1 and CDR2 from the germline V gene are SGHAT and FQNNGV. The CDR3 has 14 residues. CDR3 amino acids: CASSLVWTAYEQYF. The CDR3 DNA follows: TGTGCCAGCAGCTTAGTCTGGACGGCCTACGAGCAGTACTTC.

In its sample, this clonotype was seen a few times. V gene TRBV5-1 combines with J gene TRBJ2-2; possible D gene TRBD2, 5 bases. Germline values: CDR1 SGHRS, CDR2 YFSETQ. V was pared by 7 bases and J by 0 bases, with 19 bases between. CDR3 length equals 17 residues. As DNA, the CDR3 is TGCGCCAGCGAGCTTGGGCTTAGAGGGTCGAACACCGGGGAGCTGTTTTTT. Translating gives CASELGLRGSNTGELFF.

In this sample, this clonotype turned up many times. The gene calls are TRBV10-2 and TRBJ2-7; a possible D gene is TRBD1 (6 bases). Germline CDR1 WSHSY, CDR2 SAAADI. The length of the CDR3 is 13 residues. The V end was cut by 2 bases, the J end by 5 bases, with 10 bases between. The CDR3 region has the DNA TGCGCCAGCAGTGAGACAGGGTCGGACGAGCAGTACTTC. It specifies CASSETGSDEQYF.

The chain uses TRBV19 and TRBJ2-3; the match to TRBD1 covers 10 bases. V was clipped by 10 bases and J by 3 bases; unmatched bases: 7. CDR1 is LNHDA and CDR2 is SQIVND in the germline V gene (reference sequence). This CDR3 has 14 amino acids. This CDR3 reads CATEKDRGTDTQYF. The CDR3, as DNA: TGTGCCACCGAAAAGGACAGGGGGACAGATACGCAGTATTTT.

This clonotype was counted ten times or more. The rearrangement joins TRBV20-1 to TRBJ1-2, with D tentatively TRBD1 (5 bases). CDR1 DFQATT and CDR2 SNEGSKA come from the germline V gene (reference sequence). There are 13 residues in the CDR3. Trimming cost V 4 bases and J 8 bases, with 17 bases left between them. The CDR3, as DNA: TGCAGTGCTAACCAGGCAGGGAGATCAGGCTACACCTTC. Translated: CSANQAGRSGYTF.

The DNA of the CDR3 is TGTGCCAGCAGCTTAGCTCTCCTAAGCCGCGAGCAGTACTTC. Amino acids: CASSLALLSREQYF. The V gene is TRBV11-2, the J gene TRBJ2-7; no reliable D call. Trimming took 1 base from V and 6 from J, leaving 13 bases between them. The CDR3 sequence is 14 residues long. Germline V gene data show CDR1 as SGHAT and CDR2 as FQNNGV.

This clonotype was counted between two and nine times. This chain uses TRBV18 with TRBJ1-6; D remains unclear. CDR1 is KGHSH and CDR2 is LQKENI in the germline V gene. V lost 3 bases and J 6 bases, leaving 12 bases between the germline ends. This CDR3 contains 15 residues. The CDR3 region is CASSPSEGRNSPLHF. In nucleotides, the CDR3 is TGTGCCAGCTCACCTTCTGAAGGGCGTAATTCACCCCTCCACTTT.